Listed below are T cell receptor beta chains from one sample, sequenced in a study of regulatory T cells in long-lasting Graves disease. TCRdb fed the multiplex PCR reads into MiXCR, producing one record per CDR3 protein. The sample comprises about 540,000 distinct CDR3 sequences, roughly 14% of which are singletons, and roughly a tenth rests with the top ten. Separately, the same data were catalogued under a study of T cells in Graves' hyperthyroidism and ophthalmopathy.

The source material was peripheral blood mononuclear cells (PBMCs), sampled at new diagnosis, from a patient treated with antithyroid drugs. Every receptor here comes from a man aged 25-45 years with Graves disease. CDR3s include the opening cysteine and the closing phenylalanine or tryptophan. A D gene is named only where the DNA matches it firmly. Some rows have no size entry. The others give once, few or many, or a class for an expanded clone.

d_gene: TRBD1
j_gene: TRBJ2-7
abundance: .
v_gene: TRBV2
CDR3nt: TGTGCCAGCTCAGGGGGCGTCGTCGAGCAGTACTTC
CDR3aa: CASSGGVVEQYF

d_gene: TRBD2
j_gene: TRBJ2-4
abundance: few
v_gene: TRBV7-8
CDR3nt: TGTGCCAGCAGCCCCCGTCGGGGTAGCGGGAGGAACATTCAGTACTTC
CDR3aa: CASSPRRGSGRNIQYF

d_gene: .
j_gene: TRBJ2-5
abundance: many
v_gene: TRBV18
CDR3nt: TGTGCCAGCTCACCGGTTGGAGGGAAGACCCAGTACTTC
CDR3aa: CASSPVGGKTQYF

d_gene: .
j_gene: TRBJ2-1
abundance: many
v_gene: TRBV29-1
CDR3nt: TGCAGCGGGGAGGACAGGAAAGCGGGAACGAATGAGCAGTTCTTC
CDR3aa: CSGEDRKAGTNEQFF

d_gene: .
j_gene: TRBJ2-1
abundance: few
v_gene: TRBV4-1
CDR3nt: TGCGCCAGCAGCCAGGACCCGGGACCAACGTACAATGAGCAGTTCTTC
CDR3aa: CASSQDPGPTYNEQFF

d_gene: TRBD2
j_gene: TRBJ2-1
abundance: .
v_gene: TRBV5-6
CDR3nt: TGTGCCAGCAGCCCGAGGCCTAGCGGGATCAATGAGCAGTTCTTC
CDR3aa: CASSPRPSGINEQFF

d_gene: TRBD2
j_gene: TRBJ2-5
abundance: many
v_gene: TRBV6-1
CDR3nt: TGTGCCAGCAGTGAAGTCCTAGCGGGAGGCGGGCACCAAGAGACCCAGTACTTC
CDR3aa: CASSEVLAGGGHQETQYF

d_gene: .
j_gene: TRBJ2-6
abundance: few
v_gene: TRBV20-1
CDR3nt: TGCAGTGCTGGAAGAGGCTCTGGGGCCAACGTCCTGACTTTC
CDR3aa: CSAGRGSGANVLTF

d_gene: TRBD2
j_gene: TRBJ2-2
abundance: many
v_gene: TRBV5-1
CDR3nt: TGCGCCAGCAGCCGAGCGGGAGCGGGAGAAGGTACCGGGGAGCTGTTTTTT
CDR3aa: CASSRAGAGEGTGELFF

d_gene: TRBD1
j_gene: TRBJ1-4
abundance: few
v_gene: TRBV19
CDR3nt: TGTGCCAGTAGTAGAACCACGGACAGGACTGAAAAACTGTTTTTT
CDR3aa: CASSRTTDRTEKLFF

d_gene: .
j_gene: TRBJ2-7
abundance: few
v_gene: TRBV7-9
CDR3nt: TGTGCCAGCAGCCCCAGTCAGCCCCTCCCGAGGGCTTACGAGCAGTACTTC
CDR3aa: CASSPSQPLPRAYEQYF

d_gene: .
j_gene: TRBJ1-1
abundance: .
v_gene: TRBV9
CDR3nt: TGTGCCAGCAGCGTAGGCCACTCCCTGAACACTGAAGCTTTCTTT
CDR3aa: CASSVGHSLNTEAFF

d_gene: TRBD1
j_gene: TRBJ2-1
abundance: .
v_gene: TRBV14
CDR3nt: TGTGCCAGCAGCCGCCGGACAGGGTTCAATGAGCAGTTCTTC
CDR3aa: CASSRRTGFNEQFF

d_gene: .
j_gene: TRBJ2-7
abundance: many
v_gene: TRBV7-9
CDR3nt: TGTGCCAGCAGCCCGGGACCCTACTCCTACGAGCAGTACTTC
CDR3aa: CASSPGPYSYEQYF

d_gene: TRBD1
j_gene: TRBJ1-1
abundance: .
v_gene: TRBV18
CDR3nt: TGTGCCAGCTCGAAATACCCGCTGGACAGGGGGCCTATGAACACTGAAGCTTTCTTT
CDR3aa: CASSKYPLDRGPMNTEAFF

d_gene: TRBD2
j_gene: TRBJ2-5
abundance: many
v_gene: TRBV24-1
CDR3nt: TGTGCCACCAGTGTCGCTAGCGGGAAGGAGACCCAGTACTTC
CDR3aa: CATSVASGKETQYF

d_gene: TRBD1
j_gene: TRBJ1-2
abundance: many
v_gene: TRBV2
CDR3nt: TGTGCCAGCATAGACGACAGGGCGGGAAACTATGGCTACACCTTC
CDR3aa: CASIDDRAGNYGYTF

d_gene: .
j_gene: TRBJ2-3
abundance: few
v_gene: TRBV7-8
CDR3nt: TGTGCCAGCAGCCGGGACCGTCCTACTAGCACAGATACGCAGTATTTT
CDR3aa: CASSRDRPTSTDTQYF

d_gene: .
j_gene: TRBJ1-5
abundance: many
v_gene: TRBV20-1
CDR3nt: TGCAGTGCTAGAGATCCTGACGTCTTAGGGAATCAGCCCCAGCATTTT
CDR3aa: CSARDPDVLGNQPQHF

d_gene: .
j_gene: TRBJ2-2
abundance: .
v_gene: TRBV5-1
CDR3nt: TGCGCCAGCAGCTTGGGCTCGGGGCTGAACACCGGGGAGCTGTTTTTT
CDR3aa: CASSLGSGLNTGELFF

d_gene: TRBD2
j_gene: TRBJ2-1
abundance: many
v_gene: TRBV12-3/TRBV12-4
CDR3nt: TGTGCCAGCAAACTAGCGGTAATCAATGAGCAGTTCTTC
CDR3aa: CASKLAVINEQFF

d_gene: .
j_gene: TRBJ1-3
abundance: few
v_gene: TRBV20-1
CDR3nt: TGCAGTGCTCAAAGAGACAGCTCTGGAAACACCATATATTTT
CDR3aa: CSAQRDSSGNTIYF

d_gene: TRBD2
j_gene: TRBJ2-5
abundance: few
v_gene: TRBV15
CDR3nt: TGTGCCACCAGCAGAGGAGGTGGGAGGGCGATTTGGGAGACCCAGTACTTC
CDR3aa: CATSRGGGRAIWETQYF

d_gene: TRBD1
j_gene: TRBJ2-5
abundance: .
v_gene: TRBV19
CDR3nt: TGTGCCAGTACCTCAGGGGGATGGGGGGAGACCCAGTACTTC
CDR3aa: CASTSGGWGETQYF

d_gene: .
j_gene: TRBJ1-6
abundance: many
v_gene: TRBV13
CDR3nt: TGTGCCAGCAGCCCCACGGGGGGAAGGGGTTCACCCCTCCACTTT
CDR3aa: CASSPTGGRGSPLHF

d_gene: .
j_gene: TRBJ2-3
abundance: many
v_gene: TRBV11-2
CDR3nt: TGTGCCAGCAGCTTATCAGGTGCCACAGATACGCAGTATTTT
CDR3aa: CASSLSGATDTQYF

d_gene: .
j_gene: TRBJ1-3
abundance: .
v_gene: TRBV2
CDR3nt: TGTGCCAGCAGGGCGATTCCGGTTTCTGGAAACACCATATATTTT
CDR3aa: CASRAIPVSGNTIYF

d_gene: .
j_gene: TRBJ2-1
abundance: many
v_gene: TRBV29-1
CDR3nt: TGCAGCGTTAGGAGGGGGAGCTCCTACAATGAGCAGTTCTTC
CDR3aa: CSVRRGSSYNEQFF

d_gene: TRBD2
j_gene: TRBJ2-2
abundance: many
v_gene: TRBV6-5
CDR3nt: TGTGCCAGCAGTTACGAGCGGGAGTGGGGCGGGGAGCTGTTTTTT
CDR3aa: CASSYEREWGGELFF

d_gene: TRBD1
j_gene: TRBJ2-4
abundance: many
v_gene: TRBV10-3
CDR3nt: TGTGCCATCAGTGACGTGGACAGGGGGCTAGCCAAAAACATTCAGTACTTC
CDR3aa: CAISDVDRGLAKNIQYF

d_gene: .
j_gene: TRBJ2-1
abundance: .
v_gene: TRBV7-6
CDR3nt: TGTGCCAGCAGCGACCTCATCGGCAATGAGCAGTTCTTC
CDR3aa: CASSDLIGNEQFF

d_gene: .
j_gene: TRBJ2-7
abundance: .
v_gene: TRBV18
CDR3nt: TGTGCCAGCTCACCAGCCGCAGCAACTGGGTACGAGCAGTACTTC
CDR3aa: CASSPAAATGYEQYF

d_gene: .
j_gene: TRBJ2-5
abundance: .
v_gene: TRBV6-9
CDR3nt: TGTGCCAGCAGTTCAATCTCAGGAAGGGGGATCCAAGAGACCCAGTACTTC
CDR3aa: CASSSISGRGIQETQYF

d_gene: .
j_gene: TRBJ2-1
abundance: few
v_gene: TRBV29-1
CDR3nt: TGCAGCACGTTGATTGGGGCCCTCTACAATGAGCAGTTCTTC
CDR3aa: CSTLIGALYNEQFF

d_gene: .
j_gene: TRBJ1-2
abundance: .
v_gene: TRBV28
CDR3nt: TGTGCCAGCAGTTTCTCGGCGGGAAACTATGGCTACACCTTC
CDR3aa: CASSFSAGNYGYTF

d_gene: .
j_gene: TRBJ2-3
abundance: many
v_gene: TRBV2
CDR3nt: TGTGCCAGCGACCCTGACCCGGATACGCAGTATTTT
CDR3aa: CASDPDPDTQYF

d_gene: .
j_gene: TRBJ2-3
abundance: many
v_gene: TRBV20-1
CDR3nt: TGCAGTGCTCTGAAGGGCACTACAGATACGCAGTATTTT
CDR3aa: CSALKGTTDTQYF

d_gene: TRBD2
j_gene: TRBJ2-2
abundance: .
v_gene: TRBV18
CDR3nt: TGTGCCAGCTCACCACCGGGACTAGCTTTCGACACCGGGGAGCTGTTTTTT
CDR3aa: CASSPPGLAFDTGELFF

d_gene: .
j_gene: TRBJ2-7
abundance: .
v_gene: TRBV18
CDR3nt: TGTGCCAGCTCACCACCGGGGGGATTCAACTACGAGCAGTACTTC
CDR3aa: CASSPPGGFNYEQYF

d_gene: TRBD1
j_gene: TRBJ1-2
abundance: .
v_gene: TRBV12-3/TRBV12-4
CDR3nt: TGTGCCAGCAGCGGCCGGGACAGGGGGAACTATGGCTACACCTTC
CDR3aa: CASSGRDRGNYGYTF

d_gene: TRBD2
j_gene: TRBJ2-2
abundance: .
v_gene: TRBV7-9
CDR3nt: TGTGCCAGCAGCTTTGGACTAGCGGGAGTTTTTTTGTTTGGCGGGGAGCTGTTTTTT
CDR3aa: CASSFGLAGVFLFGGELFF

d_gene: .
j_gene: TRBJ1-1
abundance: .
v_gene: TRBV27
CDR3nt: TGTGCCAGCAGTGCCCCGGGGGCTGGAAAAACTGGAGCTTTCTTT
CDR3aa: CASSAPGAGKTGAFF

d_gene: .
j_gene: TRBJ2-7
abundance: few
v_gene: TRBV13
CDR3nt: TGTGCCAGCAGCTTAGGGGCCCCTGCCTACGAGCAGTACTTC
CDR3aa: CASSLGAPAYEQYF

d_gene: .
j_gene: TRBJ1-5
abundance: many
v_gene: TRBV20-1
CDR3nt: TGCAGTGCTAGAGCGGGAGAACAATCAGCCCAGCATTTT
CDR3aa: CSARAGEQSAQHF

d_gene: .
j_gene: TRBJ1-2
abundance: .
v_gene: TRBV13
CDR3nt: TGTGCCAGCAGCTTAAGTTGGGGGTTGGCTAACTATGGCTACACCTTC
CDR3aa: CASSLSWGLANYGYTF